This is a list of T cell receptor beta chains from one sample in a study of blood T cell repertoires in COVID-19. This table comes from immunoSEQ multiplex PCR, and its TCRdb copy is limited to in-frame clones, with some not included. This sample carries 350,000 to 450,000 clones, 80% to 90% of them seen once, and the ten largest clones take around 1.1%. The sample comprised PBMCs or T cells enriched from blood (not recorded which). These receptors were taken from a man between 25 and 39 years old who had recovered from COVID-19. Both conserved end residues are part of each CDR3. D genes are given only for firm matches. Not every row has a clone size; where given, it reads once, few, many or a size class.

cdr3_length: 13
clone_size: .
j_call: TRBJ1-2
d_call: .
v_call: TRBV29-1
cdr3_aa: CSAARTDNYGYTF
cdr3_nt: TGCAGCGCCGCCAGGACAGACAACTATGGCTACACCTTC

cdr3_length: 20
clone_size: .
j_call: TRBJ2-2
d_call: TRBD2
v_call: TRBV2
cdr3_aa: CASSLNGRLAGLLSTGELFF
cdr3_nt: TGTGCCAGCAGTCTTAACGGAAGACTAGCGGGACTACTAAGCACCGGGGAGCTGTTTTTT

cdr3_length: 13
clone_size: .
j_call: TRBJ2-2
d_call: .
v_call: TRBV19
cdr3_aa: CASSINGLRELFF
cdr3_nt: TGTGCCAGTAGTATAAACGGGTTGAGGGAGCTGTTTTTT

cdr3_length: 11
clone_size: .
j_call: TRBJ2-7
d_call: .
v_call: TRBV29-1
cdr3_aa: CSPWRGYEQYF
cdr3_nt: TGCAGCCCCTGGAGGGGCTACGAGCAGTACTTC

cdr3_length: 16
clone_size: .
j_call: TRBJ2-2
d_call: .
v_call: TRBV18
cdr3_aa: CASSRPTGQTTGELFF
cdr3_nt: TGTGCCAGCTCCCGCCCTACGGGACAAACCACCGGGGAGCTGTTTTTT

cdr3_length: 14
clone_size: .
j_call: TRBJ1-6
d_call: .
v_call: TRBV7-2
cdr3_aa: CASSLVQTNSPLHF
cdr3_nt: TGTGCCAGCAGCTTAGTACAGACCAATTCACCCCTCCACTTT

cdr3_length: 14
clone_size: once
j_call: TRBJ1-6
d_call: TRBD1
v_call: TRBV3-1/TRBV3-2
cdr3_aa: CASSRLQGNSPLHF
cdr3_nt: TGTGCCAGCAGCCGCCTACAGGGGAATTCACCCCTCCACTTT

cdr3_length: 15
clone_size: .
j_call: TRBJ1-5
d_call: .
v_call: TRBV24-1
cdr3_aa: CATSDQGAGNQPQHF
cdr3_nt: TGTGCCACCAGTGACCAGGGTGCGGGCAATCAGCCCCAGCATTTT

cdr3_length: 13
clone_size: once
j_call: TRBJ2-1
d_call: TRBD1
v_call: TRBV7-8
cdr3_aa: CASSHRGYNEQFF
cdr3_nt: TGTGCCAGCAGCCACAGGGGTTACAATGAGCAGTTCTTC

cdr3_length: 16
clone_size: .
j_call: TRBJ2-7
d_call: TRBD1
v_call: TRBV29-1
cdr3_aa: CSVLRDREMETNEQYF
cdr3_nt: TGCAGCGTTCTTCGGGACAGGGAGATGGAGACGAACGAGCAGTACTTC

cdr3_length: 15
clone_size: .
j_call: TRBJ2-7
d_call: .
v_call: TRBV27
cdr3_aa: CASTLRGLGDYEQYF
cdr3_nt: TGTGCCAGCACCCTAAGGGGGTTGGGGGACTACGAGCAGTACTTC

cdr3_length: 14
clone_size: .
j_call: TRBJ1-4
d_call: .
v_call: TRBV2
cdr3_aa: CASSEKGAYEKLFF
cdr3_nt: TGTGCCAGCAGTGAAAAGGGAGCTTATGAAAAACTGTTTTTT